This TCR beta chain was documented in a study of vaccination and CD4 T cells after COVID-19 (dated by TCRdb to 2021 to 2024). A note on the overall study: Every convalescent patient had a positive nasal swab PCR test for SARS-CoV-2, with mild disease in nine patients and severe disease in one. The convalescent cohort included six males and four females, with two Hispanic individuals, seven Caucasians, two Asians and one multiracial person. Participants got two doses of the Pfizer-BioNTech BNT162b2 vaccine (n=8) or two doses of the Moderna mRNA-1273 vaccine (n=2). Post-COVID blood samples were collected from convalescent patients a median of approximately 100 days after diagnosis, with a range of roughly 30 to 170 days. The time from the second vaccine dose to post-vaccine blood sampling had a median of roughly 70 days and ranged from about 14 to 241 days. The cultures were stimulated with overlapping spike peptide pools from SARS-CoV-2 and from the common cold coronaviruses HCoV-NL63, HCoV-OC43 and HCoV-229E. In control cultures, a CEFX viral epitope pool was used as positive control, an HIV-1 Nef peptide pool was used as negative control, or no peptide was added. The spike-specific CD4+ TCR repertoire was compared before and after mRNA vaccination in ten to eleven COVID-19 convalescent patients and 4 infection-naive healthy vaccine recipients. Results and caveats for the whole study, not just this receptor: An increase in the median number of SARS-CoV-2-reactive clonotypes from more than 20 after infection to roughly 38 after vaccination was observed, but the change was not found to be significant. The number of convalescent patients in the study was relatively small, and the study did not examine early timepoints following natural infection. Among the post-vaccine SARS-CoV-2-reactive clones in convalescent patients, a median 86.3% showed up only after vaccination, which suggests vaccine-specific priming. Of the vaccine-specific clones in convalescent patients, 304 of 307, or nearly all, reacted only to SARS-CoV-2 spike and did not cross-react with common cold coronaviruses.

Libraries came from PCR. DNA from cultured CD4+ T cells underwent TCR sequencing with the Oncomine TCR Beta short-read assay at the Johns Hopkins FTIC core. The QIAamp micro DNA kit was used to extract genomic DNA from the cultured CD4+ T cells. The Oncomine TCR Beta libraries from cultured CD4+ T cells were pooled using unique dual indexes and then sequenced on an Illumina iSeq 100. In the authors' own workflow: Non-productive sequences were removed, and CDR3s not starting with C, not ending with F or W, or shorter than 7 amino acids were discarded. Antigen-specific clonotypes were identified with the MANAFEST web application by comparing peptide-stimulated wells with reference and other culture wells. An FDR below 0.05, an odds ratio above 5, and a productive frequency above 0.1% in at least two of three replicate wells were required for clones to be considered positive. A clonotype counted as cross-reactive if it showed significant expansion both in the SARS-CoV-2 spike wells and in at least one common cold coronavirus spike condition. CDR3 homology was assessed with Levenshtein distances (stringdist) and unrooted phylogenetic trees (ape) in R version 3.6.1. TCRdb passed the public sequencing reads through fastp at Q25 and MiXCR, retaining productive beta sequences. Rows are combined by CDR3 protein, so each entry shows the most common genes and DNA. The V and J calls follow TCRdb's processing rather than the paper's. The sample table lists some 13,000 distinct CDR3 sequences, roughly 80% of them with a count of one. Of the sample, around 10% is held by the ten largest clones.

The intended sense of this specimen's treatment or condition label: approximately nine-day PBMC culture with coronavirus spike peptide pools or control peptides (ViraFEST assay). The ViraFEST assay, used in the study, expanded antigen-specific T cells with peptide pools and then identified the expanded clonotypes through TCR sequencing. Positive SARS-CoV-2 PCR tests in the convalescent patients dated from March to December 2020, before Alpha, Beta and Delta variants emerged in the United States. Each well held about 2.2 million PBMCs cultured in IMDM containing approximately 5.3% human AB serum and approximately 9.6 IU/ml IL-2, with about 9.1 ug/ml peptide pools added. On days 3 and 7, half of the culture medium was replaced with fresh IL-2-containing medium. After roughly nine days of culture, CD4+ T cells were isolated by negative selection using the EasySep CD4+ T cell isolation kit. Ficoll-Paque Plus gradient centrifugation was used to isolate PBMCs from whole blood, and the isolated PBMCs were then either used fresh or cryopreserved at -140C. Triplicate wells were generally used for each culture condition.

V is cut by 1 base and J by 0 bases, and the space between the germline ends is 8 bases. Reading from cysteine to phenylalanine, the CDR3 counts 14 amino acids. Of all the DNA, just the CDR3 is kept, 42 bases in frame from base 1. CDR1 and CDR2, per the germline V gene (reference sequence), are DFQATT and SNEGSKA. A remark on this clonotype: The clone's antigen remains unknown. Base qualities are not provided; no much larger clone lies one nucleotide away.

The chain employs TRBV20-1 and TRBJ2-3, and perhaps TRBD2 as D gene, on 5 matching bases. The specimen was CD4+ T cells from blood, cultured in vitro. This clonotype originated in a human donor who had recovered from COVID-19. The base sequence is TGCAGTGCTAGAGTGAGGAGGAGCACAGATACGCAGTATTTT. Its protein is CSARVRRSTDTQYF.